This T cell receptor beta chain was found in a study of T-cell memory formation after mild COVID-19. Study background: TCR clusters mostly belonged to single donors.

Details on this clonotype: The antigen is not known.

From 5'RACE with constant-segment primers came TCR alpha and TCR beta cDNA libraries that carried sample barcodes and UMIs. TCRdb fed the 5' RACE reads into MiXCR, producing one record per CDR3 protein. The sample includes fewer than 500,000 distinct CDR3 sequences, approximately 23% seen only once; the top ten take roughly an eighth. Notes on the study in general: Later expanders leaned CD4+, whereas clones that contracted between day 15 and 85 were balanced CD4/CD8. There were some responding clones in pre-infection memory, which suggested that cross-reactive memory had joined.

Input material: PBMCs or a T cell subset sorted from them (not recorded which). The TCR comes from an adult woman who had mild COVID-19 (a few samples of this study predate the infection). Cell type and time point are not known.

CDR3 DNA: TGTGCCAGCTCACTAAGAGAGGGGACTAGCGAAGAGACCCAGTACTTC. The encoded protein is CASSLREGTSEETQYF. The chain uses TRBV18 and TRBJ2-5; 10 bases agree with TRBD2. This CDR3 has 16 amino acids. V lost 4 bases and J lost 3; bases outside the gene matches: 8. The germline CDR1 and CDR2 sequences are KGHSH and LQKENI.